The source of this T cell receptor beta chain is a study of beta chain features in type 1 diabetes. The authors reverse transcribed all of the isolated RNA, so sequencing captured expressed TCRB transcripts. Profiled with immunoSEQ multiplex PCR; TCRdb holds only in-frame clones, not every one. Altogether 150,000 to 190,000 clones are present, about 8.5% being singletons, with the ten largest covering 0.55% to 0.75%. Germline V lookup: CDR1 SGHRS, CDR2 YFSETQ. The CDR3 covers 15 residues. Germline trimming cut 7 bases from V and 1 base from J; bases unmatched to any gene: 8. The source material was central memory CD4+ T cells from blood. V usage is TRBV5-1 and J usage is TRBJ2-5; 9 nucleotides match TRBD1. The source is a man between 18 and 35 years old in good health. The CDR3 sequence: CASHTGTGIQETQYF. CDR3 nucleotide sequence: TGCGCCAGCCACACCGGGACAGGGATCCAAGAGACCCAGTACTTC.